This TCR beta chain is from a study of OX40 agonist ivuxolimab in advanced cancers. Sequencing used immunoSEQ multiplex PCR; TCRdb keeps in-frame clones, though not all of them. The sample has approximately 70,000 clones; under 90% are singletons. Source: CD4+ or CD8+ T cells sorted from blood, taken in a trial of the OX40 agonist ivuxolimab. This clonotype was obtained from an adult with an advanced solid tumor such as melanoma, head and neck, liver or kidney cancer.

The CDR3 nucleotides are TGTGCCAGCAGCCAAGATGCTACTGAAGCTTTCTTT. It specifies CASSQDATEAFF. The chain employs TRBV5-4 and TRBJ1-1; D is undetermined. This CDR3 is built from 12 residues. V was cut by 4 bases and J by 5 bases, with 9 bases left in between. Germline CDR1 is SGHNT and CDR2 is YYREEE (reference sequence).